Each of the 29 T cell receptor beta chains below was sequenced from the same sample in a study of long-term antiretroviral therapy in people with HIV. Researchers ran immunoSEQ v3.0 at survey level. The table came from immunoSEQ multiplex PCR; TCRdb's copy has only in-frame clones and leaves some out. Seen here are fewer than 25,000 clones, roughly 86% observed once, and the top ten hold 5% to 6.5%. The sample in question was unsorted PBMCs, obtained 4.4 years after starting antiretroviral therapy. The receptor source for this set is a man younger than 40 with HIV.

The V and J genes are TRBV27 and TRBJ2-7, with 7 bases identical to TRBD2. Germline trimming cut 3 bases from V and 2 bases from J; bases unmatched to any gene: 1. The CDR3 covers 13 residues. CDR1 MNHEY and CDR2 SMNVEV come from the germline V gene (reference sequence). DNA for the CDR3: TGTGCCAGCAGTTTCCGGGGGGCCTACGAGCAGTACTTC. Residues: CASSFRGAYEQYF.

The gene calls are TRBV7-9 and TRBJ2-7; possible D gene TRBD2, 5 bases. V was shortened by 0 bases and J by 6 bases, with 12 bases between the two germline ends. This CDR3 has 14 amino acids. Germline loops: CDR1 SEHNR, CDR2 FQNEAQ (reference sequence). The CDR3 DNA sequence: TGTGCCAGCAGCTTAGCGGACTTTTTTGGCGAGCAGTACTTC. Its translation: CASSLADFFGEQYF.

This clone was observed a single time. The CDR3 DNA follows: TGTGCCAGCAGCCTCGGGGGCGGCACTAACTATGGCTACACCTTC. It is translated as CASSLGGGTNYGYTF. The rearrangement links TRBV7-8 to TRBJ1-2; tentatively, D is TRBD1 (6 bases). Germline CDR1 is SGHVS and CDR2 is FQNEAQ. The CDR3 spans 15 residues. V was cut by 5 bases and J by 0 bases, with 13 bases left in between.

The chain is built from TRBV14 and TRBJ1-1; D is unresolved. This CDR3 contains 11 residues. The V gene's germline CDR1 is SGHDN and CDR2 FVKESK. The V and J ends lost 8 bases and 3 bases respectively, with 7 bases between them. This chain's CDR3 is CASAGYTEAFF. The DNA for the CDR3 is TGTGCCAGCGCGGGGTACACTGAAGCTTTCTTT. The complete variable domain, with remaining parts taken from reference TRBV14 and TRBJ1-1, reads EAGVTQFPSHSVIEKGQTVTLRCDPISGHDNLYWYRRVMGKEIKFLLHFVKESKQDESGMPNNRFLAERTGGTYSTLKVQPAELEDSGVYFCASAGYTEAFFGQGTRLTVV.

The chain uses TRBV7-9 and TRBJ2-2, with a possible D match to TRBD1 (5 bases). Trimming shortened V by 1 base and J by 0 bases, and 15 bases separated the two germline ends. The V gene's germline CDR1 is SEHNR and CDR2 FQNEAQ (reference sequence). The CDR3 covers 18 residues. CDR3 nucleotide sequence: TGTGCCAGCAGCTTAGGGGAAACAGGTTACGCGAACACCGGGGAGCTGTTTTTT. Amino acid sequence: CASSLGETGYANTGELFF.

The rearrangement links TRBV9 to TRBJ1-4, with D possibly matching TRBD1 (5 bases). The V end was cut by 3 bases, the J end by 6 bases, with 12 bases between. Germline CDR1 SGDLS, CDR2 YYNGEE. CDR3 size: 14 residues. In nucleotides, the CDR3 is TGTGCCAGCAGCGGGGGCACGATAGATGAAAAACTGTTTTTT. Translation gives CASSGGTIDEKLFF.

J is TRBJ1-2 and V is TRBV14; D call uncertain. V gave up 2 bases and J gave up 2 bases, with 6 bases separating them. The length of the CDR3 is 13 residues. Germline assignment: CDR1 SGHDN and CDR2 FVKESK. The CDR3: CASSQSSNYGYTF. CDR3 coding DNA: TGTGCCAGCAGCCAATCATCAAACTATGGCTACACCTTC.

This clone was seen more than once but under ten times. The chain links TRBV19 to TRBJ1-2, with 7 bases fitting TRBD1. Looked up from germline, CDR1 is LNHDA and CDR2 is SQIVND (reference sequence). After removal of 6 bases from V and 8 bases from J, the junction contained 6 bases not matched to a gene. The CDR3 contains 12 residues. The CDR3 bases are TGTGCCAGTAGACTAGGGGGCAAAGGCTACACCTTC. Protein product: CASRLGGKGYTF.

The genes are TRBV18 and TRBJ1-5; tentative D call: TRBD1 (6 bases). CDR1 is KGHSH and CDR2 is LQKENI in the germline V gene. V shed 4 bases and J shed 0 bases, with 16 bases lying between them. The CDR3 extends over 17 amino acids. The chain's CDR3 is CASSLKGTGNSNQPQHF. The CDR3 nucleotides are TGTGCCAGCTCACTGAAGGGCACAGGGAATAGCAATCAGCCCCAGCATTTT.

The CDR3, as DNA: TGTGCCAGCAGGAAACTAGCGGGAGGGTACAATGAGCAGTTCTTC. Its protein is CASRKLAGGYNEQFF. The chain carries TRBV2 and TRBJ2-1, with 13 bases matching TRBD2. The J segment lost 4 bases and the V segment lost 6 bases, leaving 3 bases of the junction unmatched. CDR1 and CDR2 from the germline V gene are SNHLY and FYNNEI. The CDR3 length is 15 residues.

The V and J genes are TRBV9 and TRBJ2-5; weak D call: TRBD2 (6 bases). The CDR3 totals 15 residues. Trimming shortened V by 0 bases and J by 2 bases, and 11 bases separated the two germline ends. The V gene's germline CDR1 is SGDLS and CDR2 YYNGEE. CDR3 DNA sequence: TGTGCCAGCAGCGTAGGTGGCGGGGCGCAAGAGACCCAGTACTTC. Translation gives CASSVGGGAQETQYF.

The J gene is TRBJ1-1, the V gene TRBV7-9, with TRBD1 identical over 11 bases. The CDR3 totals 15 residues. Germline loops: CDR1 SEHNR, CDR2 FQNEAQ (reference sequence). With V trimmed by 4 bases and J by 5 bases, 6 bases remained unmatched. CDR3 amino acids: CASSSRDRGGTEAFF. Here the CDR3 DNA reads TGTGCCAGCAGCTCAAGGGACAGGGGGGGGACTGAAGCTTTCTTT.

The chain has TRBV7-9 and TRBJ2-7; 9 positions agree with TRBD1. Germline trimming cut 5 bases from V and 4 bases from J; bases unmatched to any gene: 9. This CDR3 is built from 15 residues. Germline V lookup: CDR1 SEHNR, CDR2 FQNEAQ (reference sequence). The CDR3, as DNA: TGTGCCAGCAGCGCGGCCGGGACAGGGAAATACGAGCAGTACTTC. Translating it yields CASSAAGTGKYEQYF.

This clone showed up just once. The chain uses TRBV27 and TRBJ1-2; D possibly corresponds to TRBD1 (5 bases). V shed 2 bases and J shed 4 bases, with 14 bases lying between them. Germline V gene data show CDR1 as MNHEY and CDR2 as SMNVEV (reference sequence). This CDR3 is 15 amino acids long. CDR3 sequence (DNA): TGTGCCAGCAGTTTAGCTCCGGGGCAGCTCTATGGCTACACCTTC. Amino acid sequence: CASSLAPGQLYGYTF.

This chain links TRBV19 with TRBJ2-1; weak D call: TRBD2 (5 bases). V shed 4 bases and J shed 4 bases, with 14 bases lying between them. Germline assignment: CDR1 LNHDA and CDR2 SQIVND (reference sequence). CDR3 length: 15 amino acids. The CDR3 here is CASSNSDNGYNEQFF. The DNA for the CDR3 is TGTGCCAGTAGTAATAGCGATAACGGGTACAATGAGCAGTTCTTC.

This clone is a singleton in its sample. V gene TRBV5-4 combines with J gene TRBJ2-5; D ambiguous. There are 12 residues in the CDR3. From germline, CDR1 is SGHNT and CDR2 YYREEE (reference sequence). V lost 6 bases and J lost 3, with 9 bases in between. CDR3: CASNRDKETQYF. The CDR3 nucleotides are TGTGCCAGCAATAGGGATAAAGAGACCCAGTACTTC.

The chain uses TRBV5-1 and TRBJ2-2; 8 bases agree with TRBD1. V trimming: 3 bases; J trimming: 2 bases; junction bases outside the gene matches: 3. The CDR3 is made up of 15 amino acids. Germline CDR1 SGHRS, CDR2 YFSETQ. The CDR3 sequence is CASSSQGANTGELFF. As DNA, the CDR3 is TGCGCCAGCAGCTCCCAGGGGGCAAACACCGGGGAGCTGTTTTTT.

V is TRBV19 and J is TRBJ2-7; 9 positions agree with TRBD1. V was pared by 9 bases and J by 3 bases, with 6 bases of the junction left unmatched. The CDR3 contains 13 residues. Germline lookup yields CDR1 LNHDA and CDR2 SQIVND (reference sequence). The CDR3 protein is CASTGGSIYEQYF. CDR3 nucleotides: TGTGCCAGCACAGGGGGCTCTATCTACGAGCAGTACTTC.

The chain uses TRBV10-2 and TRBJ2-7, with no clear D. The CDR3 spans 11 residues. Trimming removed 2 bases at V and 4 bases at J, with 3 bases between. The germline gives CDR1 WSHSY, CDR2 SAAADI. CDR3 loop: CASSEPYEQYF. CDR3 bases: TGCGCCAGCAGTGAGCCGTACGAGCAGTACTTC.

The count of this clone is one. The genes are TRBV7-6 and TRBJ1-2; 8 bases are a match to TRBD1. Germline V gene lookup returns CDR1 SGHVS and CDR2 FNYEAQ. There are 16 residues in the CDR3. V lost 1 base and J lost 4; bases outside the gene matches: 8. As DNA, the CDR3 is TGTGCCAGCAGCTTAGGAGGGACAGGACCTCGCTATGGCTACACCTTC. It translates to CASSLGGTGPRYGYTF.

The V gene is TRBV7-2, the J gene TRBJ2-5; TRBD1 agrees at 8 bases. Looked up from germline, CDR1 is SGHTA and CDR2 is FQGNSA. The CDR3 totals 14 residues. The J segment lost 2 bases and the V segment lost 3 bases, leaving 2 bases of the junction unmatched. CDR3 loop: CASSFWTGQETQYF. CDR3 nucleotide sequence: TGTGCCAGCAGCTTTTGGACAGGGCAAGAGACCCAGTACTTC.

This sequence joins TRBV6-5 and TRBJ1-2, with D uncertain. Germline CDR1 is MNHEY and CDR2 is SVGAGI. The CDR3 length is 14 residues. V lost 2 bases, J lost 3 bases, and 10 bases lay in between. The CDR3, as DNA: TGTGCCAGCAGTTACGGGGTTGCGGACTATGGCTACACCTTC. This encodes CASSYGVADYGYTF.

This clone has only one observation. The chain joins TRBV5-6 to TRBJ2-5; no reliable D call. This CDR3 contains 11 residues. Germline values: CDR1 SGHDT, CDR2 YYEEEE. The germline V and J ends were trimmed by 0 bases and 3 bases, with 0 bases remaining between them. The CDR3 here is CASSLEETQYF. DNA for the CDR3: TGTGCCAGCAGCTTGGAAGAGACCCAGTACTTC. Complete variable domain (other parts from reference TRBV5-6 and TRBJ2-5): DAGVTQSPTHLIKTRGQQVTLRCSPKSGHDTVSWYQQALGQGPQFIFQYYEEEERQRGNFPDRFSGHQFPNYSSELNVNALLLGDSALYLCASSLEETQYFGPGTRLLVL.

The rearrangement joins TRBV7-9 to TRBJ2-3; 7 bases map to TRBD2. Trimming at V came to 4 bases and at J to 3 bases, leaving 16 bases not matched to a gene. The germline V gene encodes CDR1 SEHNR and CDR2 FQNEAQ (reference sequence). The CDR3 runs 18 residues. This CDR3 is CASSSGDGRPSRTDTQYF. CDR3 DNA: TGTGCCAGCAGCTCGGGGGACGGGAGGCCCTCGCGGACAGATACGCAGTATTTT.

This clone was picked up one time. The J gene is TRBJ2-2, the V gene TRBV19; TRBD1 might be the D (6 bases). This CDR3 has 16 residues. The V gene's germline CDR1 is LNHDA and CDR2 SQIVND (reference sequence). Deletions cut 3 bases from V and 6 bases from J, with 17 bases between. CDR3 amino acids: CASSMNRVVVAGELFF. The CDR3 coding sequence is TGTGCCAGTAGTATGAACAGGGTGGTTGTCGCCGGGGAGCTGTTTTTT. The variable domain in full, completed from reference TRBV19 and TRBJ2-2, reads DGGITQSPKYLFRKEGQNVTLSCEQNLNHDAMYWYRQDPGQGLRLIYYSQIVNDFQKGDIAEGYSVSREKKESFPLTVTSAQKNPTAFYLCASSMNRVVVAGELFFGEGSRLTVL.

The chain has TRBV19 and TRBJ2-1, with D tentatively TRBD1 (5 bases). The length of the CDR3 is 11 residues. Germline V lookup: CDR1 LNHDA, CDR2 SQIVND (reference sequence). The V end lost 6 bases, the J end lost 5 bases, and 5 bases lay between the germline ends. CDR3 DNA: TGTGCCAGTAGCAGGGACAATGAGCAGTTCTTC. Its protein is CASSRDNEQFF.

The CDR3 DNA follows: TGTGCCAGCGTACGGGTGAACACTGAAGCTTTCTTT. This sequence encodes CASVRVNTEAFF. The chain links TRBV6-1 to TRBJ1-1, with D uncertain. The germline gives CDR1 MNHNS, CDR2 SASEGT. The CDR3 length is 12 residues. Trimming took 8 bases from V and 0 from J, leaving 7 bases between them.

CDR3 residues: CASSPDFSSSYEQYF. Written as DNA, the CDR3 is TGTGCCAGCTCACCAGACTTCTCCAGCTCCTACGAGCAGTACTTC. The chain joins TRBV18 to TRBJ2-7; D is ambiguous. V was shortened by 2 bases and J by 0 bases, with 11 bases between the two germline ends. Germline CDR1 and CDR2: KGHSH and LQKENI. This CDR3 spans 15 amino acids.

The chain combines TRBV28 with TRBJ1-1; D is unclear. V dropped 3 bases and J dropped 3 bases, with 14 bases sitting between them. In germline, CDR1 is MDHEN, CDR2 SYDVKM. The CDR3 totals 15 residues. The CDR3, as DNA: TGTGCCAGCAGTTTTTTCGGGGAGGAATACACTGAAGCTTTCTTT. It yields the protein CASSFFGEEYTEAFF.